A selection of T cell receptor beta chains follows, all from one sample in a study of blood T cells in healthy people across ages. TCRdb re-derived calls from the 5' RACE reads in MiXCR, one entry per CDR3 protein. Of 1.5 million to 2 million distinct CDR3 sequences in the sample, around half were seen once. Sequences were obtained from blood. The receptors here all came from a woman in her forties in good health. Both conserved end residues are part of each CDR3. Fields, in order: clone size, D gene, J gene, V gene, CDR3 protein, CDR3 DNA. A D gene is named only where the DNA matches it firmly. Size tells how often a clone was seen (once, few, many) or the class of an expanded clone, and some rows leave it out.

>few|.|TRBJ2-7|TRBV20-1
CSARVGRGPTYEQYF
TGCAGTGCTAGGGTCGGCAGGGGCCCTACCTACGAGCAGTACTTC
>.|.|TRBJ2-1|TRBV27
CASSLNRLYNEQFF
TGTGCCAGCAGTTTAAACAGGCTCTACAATGAGCAGTTCTTC
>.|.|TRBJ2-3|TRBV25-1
CASSGLLVVADTQYF
TGTGCCAGCAGTGGACTCCTAGTGGTGGCAGATACGCAGTATTTT
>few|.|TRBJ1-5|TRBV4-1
CASSLQERSNQPQHF
TGCGCCAGCAGCCTCCAGGAGCGCAGCAATCAGCCCCAGCATTTT
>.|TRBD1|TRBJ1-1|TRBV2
CASRLLSSPGQGRNTEAFF
TGTGCCAGCAGGTTATTGTCTAGTCCGGGACAGGGAAGGAACACTGAAGCTTTCTTT
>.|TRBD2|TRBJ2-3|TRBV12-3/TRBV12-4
CASSWLRGGADTQYF
TGTGCCAGCAGTTGGTTGCGGGGGGGCGCAGATACGCAGTATTTT
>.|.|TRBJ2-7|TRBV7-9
CASSQGLPSYEQYF
TGTGCCAGCAGCCAGGGACTTCCCTCCTACGAGCAGTACTTC
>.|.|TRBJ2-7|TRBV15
CATSTGRYWNEQYF
TGTGCCACCAGCACAGGACGGTACTGGAACGAGCAGTACTTC
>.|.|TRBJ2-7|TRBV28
CASSFSGGNPSYEQYF
TGTGCCAGCAGTTTCAGCGGAGGGAACCCCTCCTACGAGCAGTACTTC
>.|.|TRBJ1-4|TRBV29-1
CSVEGASGGEKLFF
TGCAGCGTTGAAGGAGCCTCCGGGGGTGAAAAACTGTTTTTT
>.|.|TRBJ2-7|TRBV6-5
CATYRGAGDSYEQYF
TGTGCCACCTACCGGGGGGCGGGAGACTCCTACGAGCAGTACTTC
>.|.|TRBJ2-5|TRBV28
CASSPHDQETQYF
TGTGCCAGCAGTCCCCACGACCAAGAGACCCAGTACTTC
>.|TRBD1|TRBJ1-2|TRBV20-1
CSARPFGQGDYGYTF
TGCAGTGCTAGACCATTCGGGCAGGGGGACTATGGCTACACCTTC
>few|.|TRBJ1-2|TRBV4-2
CASSGWTQTNYGYTF
TGTGCCAGCAGCGGCTGGACCCAAACTAACTATGGCTACACCTTC
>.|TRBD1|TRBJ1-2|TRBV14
CASSQDSTGTGISYGYTF
TGTGCCAGCAGCCAAGATTCTACCGGGACAGGGATTAGCTATGGCTACACCTTC
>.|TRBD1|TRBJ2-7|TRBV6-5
CASSYSGTGNYNEQYF
TGTGCCAGCAGTTACTCGGGGACAGGGAATTACAATGAGCAGTACTTC
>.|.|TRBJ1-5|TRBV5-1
CASSSSGAQNQPQHF
TGCGCCAGCAGCTCCTCAGGGGCGCAGAATCAGCCCCAGCATTTT
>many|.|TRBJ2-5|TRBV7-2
CASSPRPRETQYF
TGTGCCAGCAGCCCTAGGCCCCGAGAGACCCAGTACTTC
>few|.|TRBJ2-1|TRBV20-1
CSARVPRGDNEQFF
TGCAGTGCTAGAGTACCTAGGGGTGACAATGAGCAGTTCTTC
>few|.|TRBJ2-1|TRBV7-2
CASMRVVLSGSYNEQFF
TGTGCCAGCATGAGAGTTGTATTATCAGGGAGCTACAATGAGCAGTTCTTC
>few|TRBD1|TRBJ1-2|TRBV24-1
CATGDDRVHGYTF
TGTGCCACCGGAGACGACAGGGTTCATGGCTACACCTTC
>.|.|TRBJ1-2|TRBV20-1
CSALLQGRYGYTF
TGCAGTGCTCTTCTACAGGGACGCTATGGCTACACCTTC
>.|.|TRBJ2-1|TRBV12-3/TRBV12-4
CASSLAERGTGNEQFF
TGTGCCAGCAGTTTAGCGGAACGAGGGACGGGAAATGAGCAGTTCTTC
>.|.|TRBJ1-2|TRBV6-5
CASSPGPGQSYTF
TGTGCCAGCAGTCCCGGTCCAGGTCAGAGCTACACCTTC
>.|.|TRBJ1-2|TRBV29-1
CSVERGSGYGYTF
TGCAGCGTTGAACGGGGATCCGGCTATGGCTACACCTTC
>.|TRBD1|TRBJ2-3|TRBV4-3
CASSQVIGQGADTQYF
TGCGCCAGCAGCCAAGTTATAGGACAGGGGGCAGATACGCAGTATTTT
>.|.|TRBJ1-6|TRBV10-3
CAISETGQYDSYNSPLHF
TGTGCCATCAGTGAGACCGGGCAGTACGACTCCTATAATTCACCCCTCCACTTT
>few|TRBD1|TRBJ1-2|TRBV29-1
CSVPRDSYGYTF
TGCAGCGTCCCCCGGGACAGCTATGGCTACACCTTC
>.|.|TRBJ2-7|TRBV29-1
CSVEDRAGSGSYEQYF
TGCAGCGTTGAAGATCGGGCGGGCTCTGGATCCTACGAGCAGTACTTC
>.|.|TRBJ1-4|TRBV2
CASSGGGGNEKLFF
TGTGCCAGCAGTGGAGGAGGGGGTAATGAAAAACTGTTTTTT
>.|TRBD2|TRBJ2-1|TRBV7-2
CASSKTSGGANNEQFF
TGTGCCAGCAGCAAGACTAGCGGGGGGGCCAACAATGAGCAGTTCTTC
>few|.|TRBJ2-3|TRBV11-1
CASSFSVAYTDTQYF
TGTGCCAGCAGCTTCTCGGTAGCTTACACAGATACGCAGTATTTT
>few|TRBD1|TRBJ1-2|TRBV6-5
CASTSGTGYGYTF
TGTGCCAGCACCTCCGGGACAGGGTATGGCTACACCTTC
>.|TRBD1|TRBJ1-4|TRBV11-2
CASSRRQDRGSATNEKLFF
TGTGCCAGCAGCCGTCGACAGGACAGGGGAAGTGCAACTAATGAAAAACTGTTTTTT
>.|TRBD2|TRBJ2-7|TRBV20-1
CSARGTSGNNEQYF
TGCAGTGCTAGGGGGACTAGCGGAAACAATGAGCAGTACTTC
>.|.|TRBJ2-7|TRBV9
CASSVLASTYEQYF
TGTGCCAGCAGCGTACTAGCGAGTACCTACGAGCAGTACTTC
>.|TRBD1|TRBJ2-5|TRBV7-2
CAGSLAKDRGQTQYF
TGTGCCGGCAGCTTGGCCAAAGACAGGGGACAGACCCAGTACTTC
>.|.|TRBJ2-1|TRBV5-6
CASSETGVSYNDQFF
TGTGCCAGCAGCGAGACCGGGGTCTCCTACAATGACCAGTTCTTC
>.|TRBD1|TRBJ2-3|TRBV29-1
CSVEEPGQGAVDTQYF
TGCAGCGTTGAAGAGCCGGGACAGGGGGCAGTAGATACGCAGTATTTT
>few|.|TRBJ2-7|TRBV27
CASSYQGPDHEQYF
TGTGCCAGCAGTTATCAGGGACCGGACCACGAGCAGTACTTC
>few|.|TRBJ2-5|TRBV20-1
CSARDRRTEETQYF
TGCAGTGCTAGAGATCGAAGGACAGAAGAGACCCAGTACTTC
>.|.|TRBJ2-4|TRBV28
CASTHTGQKNIQYF
TGTGCCAGCACTCACACGGGGCAGAAAAACATTCAGTACTTC
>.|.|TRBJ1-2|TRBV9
CASNPGPGNYGYTF
TGTGCCAGTAACCCGGGACCGGGCAACTATGGCTACACCTTC
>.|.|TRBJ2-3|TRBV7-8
CASSLKQTRDTQYF
TGTGCCAGCAGCTTAAAACAGACAAGGGATACGCAGTATTTT
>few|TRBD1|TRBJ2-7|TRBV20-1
CSANPLGQGNFYEQYF
TGCAGTGCCAACCCCCTAGGACAGGGCAACTTTTACGAGCAGTACTTC
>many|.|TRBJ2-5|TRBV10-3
CAISELAETQYF
TGTGCCATCAGTGAGTTGGCGGAGACCCAGTACTTC
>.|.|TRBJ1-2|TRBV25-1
CASSHRLANYGYTF
TGTGCCAGCAGCCACAGGTTAGCTAACTATGGCTACACCTTC
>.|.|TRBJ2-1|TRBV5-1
CASSSALVTPNNEQFF
TGCGCCAGCAGCTCGGCCCTGGTTACACCAAACAATGAGCAGTTCTTC
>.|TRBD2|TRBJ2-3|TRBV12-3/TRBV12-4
CASSILAVGADTQYF
TGTGCCAGCAGCATACTAGCGGTGGGGGCAGATACGCAGTATTTT
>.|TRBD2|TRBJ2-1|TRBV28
CASSLAGGYYEQFF
TGTGCCAGCAGTTTGGCGGGGGGGTACTACGAGCAGTTCTTC
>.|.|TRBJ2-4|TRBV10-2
CASSVGSGVPKNIQYF
TGCGCCAGCAGTGTTGGATCAGGGGTCCCCAAAAACATTCAGTACTTC
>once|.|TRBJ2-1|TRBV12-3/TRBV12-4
CASRPSGAWGNEQFF
TGTGCCAGCAGGCCGTCGGGGGCCTGGGGAAATGAGCAGTTCTTC
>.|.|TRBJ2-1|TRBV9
CASSPTGTHNEQFF
TGTGCCAGCAGCCCAACCGGGACCCACAATGAGCAGTTCTTC
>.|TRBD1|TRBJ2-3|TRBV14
CASSQDGYRGDTQYF
TGTGCCAGCAGCCAAGATGGGTACAGGGGGGATACGCAGTATTTT
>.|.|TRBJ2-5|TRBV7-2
CASSFSAGGSETQYF
TGTGCCAGCAGCTTTTCGGCAGGGGGGTCGGAGACCCAGTACTTC